The T cell receptor beta chain under discussion was sequenced for a study of blood T cell repertoires in COVID-19. The overall study: In each case, the material was cDNA or gDNA derived from T cells, B-cell-depleted T cells, or PBMCs.

Germline CDR1 reads GTSNPN; CDR2 reads SVGIG (reference sequence). Trimming took off 3 bases at V and 7 bases at J, with 13 bases between the two ends. This CDR3 has 13 residues. Libraries were prepared by immunoSEQ multiplex PCR; TCRdb keeps only in-frame clonotypes and omits some of them. Among 110,000 to 150,000 clones listed, over 75% were seen once. The TCR comes from a woman in her 50s with acute or convalescent COVID-19. V is TRBV30 and J is TRBJ1-5, with D unclear. The specimen sequenced was peripheral blood. The CDR3 nucleotides are TGTGCCTGGAGAGGCGGGCCCGGGCAGCCCCAGCATTTT. Protein: CAWRGGPGQPQHF.